These 32 T cell receptor beta chains share one sample of origin, sequenced in a study of response to subunit inactivated influenza vaccine. One entry per CDR3 protein results from TCRdb running MiXCR on the RT-PCR reads. The table lists 550,000 to 650,000 distinct CDR3 sequences, around 11% of them singletons. The material was PBMCs from blood, obtained on the day of vaccination. The source is a man aged 50 to 60 who received an inactivated influenza vaccine.

This clonotype was counted a few times. The chain is built from TRBV7-3 and TRBJ2-3; 12 positions match TRBD2. J gave up 3 bases and V 8 bases, and 6 bases lay outside the gene matches. The CDR3 extends over 15 amino acids. From germline, CDR1 is SGHTA and CDR2 FQGTGA. This chain's CDR3 is CASLDLAGGTDTQYF. DNA for the CDR3: TGTGCCAGCTTAGACCTAGCGGGAGGGACAGATACGCAGTATTTT.

V and J are TRBV30 and TRBJ2-7, with D unclear. V was cut by 2 bases and J by 3 bases, with 17 bases left in between. Germline CDR1 and CDR2: GTSNPN and SVGIG (reference sequence). CDR3 size: 15 residues. CDR3 residues: CAWSTRSLPYYEQYF. The CDR3 region has the DNA TGTGCCTGGAGTACACGCAGCCTTCCCTACTACGAGCAGTACTTC.

The rearrangement uses TRBV10-2 and TRBJ2-1; the match to TRBD2 covers 8 bases. Germline CDR1 WSHSY, CDR2 SAAADI. Germline trimming cut 6 bases from V and 2 bases from J; bases unmatched to any gene: 9. CDR3 length equals 16 residues. In nucleotides, the CDR3 is TGCGCCAGCAGCCCGGGGAGCGGGGGTACCTACAATGAGCAGTTCTTC. Translation: CASSPGSGGTYNEQFF.

This clonotype was recorded many times. The J gene is TRBJ2-2, the V gene TRBV7-2; D possibly uses TRBD1 or TRBD2 (5 bases each). Germline V CDR1 and CDR2: SGHTA, FQGNSA. The CDR3 extends over 16 amino acids. V shed 1 base and J shed 4 bases, with 13 bases lying between them. The CDR3 DNA follows: TGTGCCAGCAGCTTAGTTGGTGGGGACCGCACCGGGGAGCTGTTTTTT. Encoded protein: CASSLVGGDRTGELFF.

The rearrangement uses TRBV18 and TRBJ2-1; D not certain. CDR3 length: 11 amino acids. Germline CDR1 is KGHSH and CDR2 is LQKENI. With 2 bases removed from V and 9 bases from J, the gap between germline ends came to 5 bases. As DNA, the CDR3 is TGTGCCAGCTCACCAAGGATTGAGCAGTTCTTC. The encoded protein is CASSPRIEQFF. Variable domain in full (rest from reference TRBV18 and TRBJ2-1): NAGVMQNPRHLVRRRGQEARLRCSPMKGHSHVYWYRQLPEEGLKFMVYLQKENIIDESGMPKERFSAEFPKEGPSILRIQQVVRGDSAAYFCASSPRIEQFFGPGTRLTVL.

This clonotype was seen a handful of times. The genes are TRBV18 and TRBJ2-2; TRBD2 matches 13 bases. J gave up 1 base and V 2 bases, and 1 base lay outside the gene matches. Germline-derived CDR1 and CDR2 are KGHSH and LQKENI. The length of the CDR3 is 17 residues. For the CDR3, the DNA is TGTGCCAGCTCACCAGGGACTAGCGGGGTGAACACCGGGGAGCTGTTTTTT. The encoded protein is CASSPGTSGVNTGELFF.

The CDR3 DNA follows: TGTGCCAGCAGCTTATGGGCTAGAGGGAACACCGGGGAGCTGTTTTTT. Amino acids: CASSLWARGNTGELFF. The genes are TRBV11-2 and TRBJ2-2; no definite D call. V lost 2 bases, J lost 1 base, and 11 bases lay in between. Germline assignment: CDR1 SGHAT and CDR2 FQNNGV. This CDR3 spans 16 amino acids. The full variable domain, its missing parts supplied by reference TRBV11-2 and TRBJ2-2, is EAGVAQSPRYKIIEKRQSVAFWCNPISGHATLYWYQQILGQGPKLLIQFQNNGVVDDSQLPKDRFSAERLKGVDSTLKIQPAKLEDSAVYLCASSLWARGNTGELFFGEGSRLTVL.

The chain uses TRBV7-9 and TRBJ1-1; D remains ambiguous. Germline-derived CDR1 and CDR2 are SEHNR and FQNEAQ (reference sequence). V was cut by 0 bases and J by 4 bases, with 9 bases left in between. The CDR3 is 14 residues long. CDR3: CASSLARETTEAFF. The CDR3 bases are TGTGCCAGCAGCTTAGCGCGGGAAACCACTGAAGCTTTCTTT.

CDR3 in amino acids: CSVGTGAYEQYF. The CDR3 DNA sequence: TGCAGCGTTGGGACAGGGGCATACGAGCAGTACTTC. The genes are TRBV29-1 and TRBJ2-7; 9 bases match TRBD1. J gave up 4 bases and V 4 bases, and 2 bases lay outside the gene matches. The CDR3 length is 12 residues. Germline CDR1 and CDR2: SQVTM and ANQGSEA.

This clonotype was seen many times. The chain joins TRBV2 to TRBJ2-7; 13 bases align to TRBD2. The CDR3 spans 16 residues. The V and J ends lost 5 bases and 4 bases, in that order; junction bases with no gene match: 8. CDR1 is SNHLY, CDR2 FYNNEI, per germline. The CDR3 nucleotides are TGTGCCAGCAGTAAAGGGACTAGCGGGATGAGGTACGAGCAGTACTTC. Translation: CASSKGTSGMRYEQYF.

This sequence joins TRBV12-3 or TRBV12-4 and TRBJ2-3, with 8 bases aligning to TRBD1. Trimming cost V 7 bases and J 6 bases; bases outside gene matches: 12. CDR3 length: 15 amino acids. The CDR3 DNA sequence: TGTGCCAGCACTCTCGGGCAGGGGGCGAGGGATACGCAGTATTTT. Its translation: CASTLGQGARDTQYF.

The chain has TRBV12-3 or TRBV12-4 and TRBJ2-5; 10 bases map to TRBD2. The trim removed 3 bases at V and 0 bases at J, leaving 10 bases unmatched. The CDR3 runs 18 residues. DNA for the CDR3: TGTGCCAGCAGTTTCCAAGCGGGAGGGCATCGGTACCAAGAGACCCAGTACTTC. Its translation: CASSFQAGGHRYQETQYF.

The rearrangement joins TRBV11-1 to TRBJ2-1; 14 bases map to TRBD2. The CDR3 has 19 amino acids. Germline CDR1 SGHAT, CDR2 FQDESV (reference sequence). V lost 3 bases, J lost 0 bases, and 7 bases stayed unmatched. The DNA of the CDR3 is TGTGCCAGCAGCTTGGCGGGACTAGCGGGAGACCTCTCCTACAATGAGCAGTTCTTC. Amino acid sequence: CASSLAGLAGDLSYNEQFF.

There are a few counts of this clonotype. V gene TRBV2 combines with J gene TRBJ1-1; D is possibly TRBD1 (5 bases). V lost 8 bases and J 0 bases, leaving 10 bases between the germline ends. Germline V gene data show CDR1 as SNHLY and CDR2 as FYNNEI. The CDR3 has 13 amino acids. The CDR3 DNA follows: TGTGCCAGCGGGGGGGAAATGAACACTGAAGCTTTCTTT. Translation gives CASGGEMNTEAFF.

This CDR3 reads CASSLVSRFASYGYTF. In DNA, the CDR3 is TGTGCCAGCAGCTTAGTTAGCAGATTTGCTTCCTATGGCTACACCTTC. The J gene is TRBJ1-2, the V gene TRBV7-2; D is ambiguous. V shed 1 base and J shed 4 bases, with 16 bases lying between them. Looked up from germline, CDR1 is SGHTA and CDR2 is FQGNSA. CDR3 length equals 16 residues.

This rearrangement joins TRBV6-5 to TRBJ2-7, with D possibly matching TRBD1 (6 bases). CDR3 length equals 14 residues. V lost 4 bases and J lost 0, with 10 bases in between. Germline CDR1 MNHEY, CDR2 SVGAGI. CDR3 sequence reads: CASSSGGISYEQYF. DNA of the CDR3: TGTGCCAGCAGTTCTGGGGGCATCTCCTACGAGCAGTACTTC.

This clonotype was found a few times. In nucleotides, the CDR3 is TGTGCCAGCAGTGAGCGTGGAGGGGCCTCCTCCTACGAGCAGTACTTC. Its protein is CASSERGGASSYEQYF. The chain combines TRBV2 with TRBJ2-7, with D maybe TRBD2 (6 bases). Trimming shortened V by 3 bases and J by 0 bases, and 15 bases separated the two germline ends. The CDR3 runs 16 residues. The germline V gene has CDR1 SNHLY and CDR2 FYNNEI.

A few counts support this clonotype. V gene TRBV20-1 combines with J gene TRBJ2-7, with 12 bases fitting TRBD2. V dropped 0 bases and J dropped 3; count of bases not matched to a gene: 9. The CDR3 contains 17 residues. Per the germline V gene, CDR1 is DFQATT and CDR2 is SNEGSKA (reference sequence). The CDR3, as DNA: TGCAGTGCTAGAGATTGGTCCGGACTAGCGGGGAACTACGAGCAGTACTTC. Translating gives CSARDWSGLAGNYEQYF.

This clonotype was counted many times. This rearrangement joins TRBV6-2 or TRBV6-3 to TRBJ1-1; D is possibly TRBD1 (6 bases). CDR1 and CDR2 from the germline V gene are MNHEY and SVGEGT. V was pared by 6 bases and J by 1 base, with 12 bases between. The CDR3 loop spans 14 amino acids. The CDR3, as DNA: TGTGCCAGCAGGCGGGGGGGCGAGAACACTGAAGCTTTCTTT. Protein sequence: CASRRGGENTEAFF.

The CDR3, as DNA: TGTGCCAGCAGTTCACCCCTGGGGGGGCGGGAGACCCAGTACTTC. This sequence encodes CASSSPLGGRETQYF. The chain joins TRBV6-5 to TRBJ2-5; D might be TRBD2 (7 bases). From germline, CDR1 is MNHEY and CDR2 SVGAGI. The CDR3 runs 15 residues. V lost 4 bases, J lost 5 bases, and 17 bases lay in between.

In its sample, this clonotype was seen a few times. The genes are TRBV5-1 and TRBJ2-3; D possibly corresponds to TRBD1 (5 bases). The CDR3 is 16 amino acids. Trimming took 0 bases from V and 3 from J, leaving 14 bases between them. CDR1 is SGHRS and CDR2 is YFSETQ in the germline V gene. The CDR3 nucleotides are TGCGCCAGCAGCTTGGGTCAGGGATTTAAGACAGATACGCAGTATTTT. It yields the protein CASSLGQGFKTDTQYF.

The chain joins TRBV5-1 to TRBJ2-5; 8 nucleotides line up with TRBD1. V trimming: 3 bases; J trimming: 5 bases; junction bases outside the gene matches: 9. The CDR3 runs 15 residues. The germline CDR1 and CDR2 sequences are SGHRS and YFSETQ. The CDR3 coding sequence is TGCGCCAGCAGCTACGGACAGGGAATGTATGAGACCCAGTACTTC. It yields the protein CASSYGQGMYETQYF.

This clonotype appeared a few times. This chain uses TRBV20-1 with TRBJ1-1, with D perhaps TRBD1 (5 bases). The CDR3 runs 16 residues. V was clipped by 0 bases and J by 4 bases, with 18 bases between them. Looked up from germline, CDR1 is DFQATT and CDR2 is SNEGSKA (reference sequence). CDR3 in amino acids: CSARDGGGSPLTEAFF. CDR3 nucleotides: TGCAGTGCTAGAGATGGGGGGGGTTCTCCTCTCACTGAAGCTTTCTTT.

This clonotype was counted many times. CDR3 loop: CASSQEVGAPTGRNTGELFF. The CDR3 bases are TGCGCCAGCAGCCAAGAGGTGGGGGCTCCGACAGGGAGAAACACCGGGGAGCTGTTTTTT. V is TRBV4-1 and J is TRBJ2-2, with 7 positions matching TRBD1. CDR3 length equals 20 residues. Germline lookup yields CDR1 MGHRA and CDR2 YSYEKL. The junction had 15 bases not matched to a gene; V was cut back by 0 bases and J by 2 bases.

J is TRBJ1-1 and V is TRBV5-1, with 7 bases identical to TRBD1. From germline, CDR1 is SGHRS and CDR2 YFSETQ. Trimming took 2 bases from V and 1 from J; bases not matched to a gene: 5. CDR3 length equals 15 residues. The CDR3, as DNA: TGCGCCAGCAGCTTCGGGGGGACAGCGAACACTGAAGCTTTCTTT. Translation gives CASSFGGTANTEAFF.

The chain combines TRBV15 with TRBJ2-3; no clear D. The CDR3 runs 15 residues. Germline assignment: CDR1 LNHNV and CDR2 YYDKDF (reference sequence). V lost 8 bases, J lost 0 bases, and 15 bases lay in between. The CDR3 region is CATVVSPTSTDTQYF. CDR3 bases: TGTGCCACCGTAGTAAGTCCCACCAGCACAGATACGCAGTATTTT.

This clonotype was counted a few times. This chain links TRBV7-2 with TRBJ2-3, with 12 bases lining up with TRBD2. V shed 5 bases and J 5 bases; nucleotides not matched to a gene: 5. CDR3 size: 15 residues. The germline V gene has CDR1 SGHTA and CDR2 FQGNSA. The CDR3 DNA follows: TGTGCCAGCAGCCAGACTAGCGGGAGAATAGATACGCAGTATTTT. This encodes CASSQTSGRIDTQYF.

This clonotype has more than one count but fewer than ten. The CDR3 is CASSLVQGRDTQYF. DNA for the CDR3: TGTGCCAGCAGCTTAGTACAGGGTAGGGATACGCAGTATTTT. This rearrangement joins TRBV7-2 to TRBJ2-3, with D possibly matching TRBD1 (6 bases). Germline values: CDR1 SGHTA, CDR2 FQGNSA. The CDR3 runs 14 residues. The V and J ends lost 1 base and 6 bases respectively, with 11 bases between them.

This clonotype showed up many times. J is TRBJ2-5 and V is TRBV12-3 or TRBV12-4; D might be TRBD1 (6 bases). V was shortened by 6 bases and J by 2 bases, with 16 bases between the two germline ends. The CDR3 is made up of 15 amino acids. This chain's CDR3 is CASSPWGPSQETQYF. The CDR3 DNA sequence: TGTGCCAGCAGCCCCTGGGGGCCCTCACAAGAGACCCAGTACTTC.

About this clonotype itself: The junction differs from germline at one of its ends, possibly a read error. The rearrangement uses TRBV6-5 and TRBJ1-1; 9 positions match TRBD1. The CDR3 sequence is 16 residues long. Germline V gene sequence: CDR1 MNHEY, CDR2 SVGAGI. The CDR3 DNA is TGTGCCAGCTGTTACGGGGACCCGGGGACAGGGACTGAAGCTTTCTTT. This codes for CASCYGDPGTGTEAFF.

This clonotype was recorded a few times. The chain links TRBV6-1 to TRBJ1-4; TRBD1 is a possible D gene (5 bases). V lost 5 bases and J lost 8, with 15 bases in between. CDR3 size: 14 residues. The germline gives CDR1 MNHNS, CDR2 SASEGT. DNA of the CDR3: TGTGCCAGCAGTCCCGGAGCAGGGAGAGAAAAACTGTTTTTT. Its translation: CASSPGAGREKLFF.

This clonotype was seen only a few times. This chain connects TRBV20-1 to TRBJ2-3; no clear D gene. The V gene lost 5 bases and the J gene lost 8 bases, with 14 bases spanning the gap. Per germline, CDR1 DFQATT and CDR2 SNEGSKA (reference sequence). The CDR3 totals 12 residues. CDR3 DNA sequence: TGCAGTGCTGCCCCGCGGTCCGGTACGCAGTATTTT. As protein: CSAAPRSGTQYF.